Listed below are T cell receptor beta chains from one sample, sequenced in a study of blood T cells in healthy people across ages. TCRdb processed the 5' RACE reads anew with MiXCR; each CDR3 protein has one entry. The table lists about 640,000 distinct CDR3 sequences, approximately 40% of them singletons. The specimen sequenced was blood. The receptor source for this set is an elderly man in good health. Each CDR3 is given with its conserved first and last residue. A D gene is named only where the DNA matches it firmly. A row's size may be missing; if present it is once, few, many or a size class.

CDR3nt,CDR3aa,abundance,d_gene,v_gene,j_gene
TGCGCCAGCACTGGGGGGGGAGAAGAGACCCAGTACTTC,CASTGGGEETQYF,few,TRBD2,TRBV10-2,TRBJ2-5
TGCGCCAGCAGCCCGGGACTAGCGGTCCTGAGCTCCTACAATGAGCAGTTCTTC,CASSPGLAVLSSYNEQFF,NA,TRBD2,TRBV5-1,TRBJ2-1
TGTGCCAGCAGCGACCCAACCAGGGTTTCCTACAATGAGCAGTTCTTC,CASSDPTRVSYNEQFF,NA,NA,TRBV11-2,TRBJ2-1
TGTGCCAGCAGCTTAGCGCCGACCCCCGGAGATGCGCAGTATTTT,CASSLAPTPGDAQYF,NA,NA,TRBV11-1,TRBJ2-3
TGTGCCAGCGCGGTAGGAAACACCATATATTTT,CASAVGNTIYF,NA,NA,TRBV12-3/TRBV12-4,TRBJ1-3
TGTGCCTGGAGACGAACAGGCACACCTTCCTACGAGCAGTACTTC,CAWRRTGTPSYEQYF,NA,NA,TRBV30,TRBJ2-7
TGTGCCAGCAGCCCCAGGGGGCTCGCAGACACAGATACGCAGTATTTT,CASSPRGLADTDTQYF,NA,TRBD1,TRBV7-2,TRBJ2-3
TGCAGTGCGGAAAGGACAGGGGGGGGGTACGAGCAGTACTTC,CSAERTGGGYEQYF,few,TRBD1,TRBV20-1,TRBJ2-7
TGCAGTGCCGGCGCCGGGACAGGGGAAAGTGGACTAGCGTTTGAGCAGTTCTTC,CSAGAGTGESGLAFEQFF,few,NA,TRBV20-1,TRBJ2-1
TGCAGTGCAGGAAGAGCAACCCGGGGGGCCGGGGAGCTGTTTTTT,CSAGRATRGAGELFF,NA,TRBD2,TRBV20-1,TRBJ2-2
TGCGCCAGCAGCTTGGCCCTCGGGGGCGGTTACGAGCAGTACTTC,CASSLALGGGYEQYF,few,NA,TRBV5-1,TRBJ2-7
TGTGCCACCAGTGAGTCCGGGACAGGGCTCGCAGATACGCAGTATTTT,CATSESGTGLADTQYF,NA,TRBD1,TRBV24-1,TRBJ2-3
TGTGCCAGCAGTTACGGGGCGTCTGAGCAGTACTTC,CASSYGASEQYF,few,NA,TRBV6-5,TRBJ2-4
TGTGCCAGCAGATCCACCGGGACAGGGGGTGAGCAGTTCTTC,CASRSTGTGGEQFF,NA,TRBD1,TRBV6-2/TRBV6-3,TRBJ2-1
TGCAGTGCTTCCCAGGGGGCTCAGAGTGAAAAACTGTTTTTT,CSASQGAQSEKLFF,NA,TRBD1,TRBV20-1,TRBJ1-4
TGCAGTGCCATTAAGCGGGAACTAGCGGGAGGCGAGCAGTTCTTC,CSAIKRELAGGEQFF,NA,TRBD2,TRBV20-1,TRBJ2-1
TGTGCCAGCAGCCCCTCGGACAGATCCCGAGAGACCCAGTACTTC,CASSPSDRSRETQYF,few,NA,TRBV7-9,TRBJ2-5
TGTGCCAGCAGTTACTCGGATGGCCCCCGGGAGACCCAGTACTTC,CASSYSDGPRETQYF,NA,NA,TRBV6-5,TRBJ2-5
TGTGCCACCAGCAGAGATCGGGCAGGAATAAGTGGCTACACCTTC,CATSRDRAGISGYTF,NA,NA,TRBV15,TRBJ1-2
TGTGCCAGCAGCCAAGAGAGACTAGCGGGAACCTACAATGAGCGGTTCTTC,CASSQERLAGTYNERFF,NA,TRBD2,TRBV14,TRBJ2-1
TGCGCCAGCAGCTTGGTAGTCAGCGGGAGGGCCAATGAGCAGTTCTTC,CASSLVVSGRANEQFF,NA,TRBD2,TRBV5-1,TRBJ2-1
TGTGCCAGCAGTTCCGGGACTAGCGGGATCCCCCCAGATACGCAGTATTTT,CASSSGTSGIPPDTQYF,NA,TRBD2,TRBV27,TRBJ2-3
TGTGCCAGCAGCCGACTAGCGAACACCGGGGAGCTGTTTTTT,CASSRLANTGELFF,many,NA,TRBV3-1,TRBJ2-2
TGCAGCGTTGAGCGGGGGAGCTATGGCTACACCTTC,CSVERGSYGYTF,few,NA,TRBV29-1,TRBJ1-2
TGTGCCAGCAGCTTAGGGTCGGGAGTAGGGGCCTACGAGCAGTACTTC,CASSLGSGVGAYEQYF,NA,NA,TRBV11-2,TRBJ2-7
TGCAGCGTTGAACATATAATTTACAATGAGCAGTACTTC,CSVEHIIYNEQYF,NA,NA,TRBV29-1,TRBJ2-7
TGCGCCAGCAGCCAAGAAGGCGGGAACCCCCAAGAGACCCAGTACTTC,CASSQEGGNPQETQYF,few,NA,TRBV4-3,TRBJ2-5
TGTGCCAGCAGCCTCCGGGACAATAGTAATTCACCCCTCCACTTT,CASSLRDNSNSPLHF,few,NA,TRBV7-2,TRBJ1-6
TGTGCCAGCAGCTTAGGGTCAGGTATGAATCAGCCCCAGCATTTT,CASSLGSGMNQPQHF,few,NA,TRBV7-2,TRBJ1-5
TGTGCCAGCAGTGTTCTGGGACAGGGAAATTCACCCCTCCACTTT,CASSVLGQGNSPLHF,NA,TRBD1,TRBV25-1,TRBJ1-6
TGCAGCGTTGGACAGGACTCGAGGGAGACCCAGTACTTC,CSVGQDSRETQYF,many,NA,TRBV29-1,TRBJ2-5
TGCAGTGTAGGGGTTGAGACCCAGTTCTTC,CSVGVETQFF,NA,NA,TRBV29-1,TRBJ2-1
TGCAGTGCTAGAGTTCTTAGCGGGAGGGCCAGAAGCGACAATGAGCAGTTCTTC,CSARVLSGRARSDNEQFF,NA,TRBD2,TRBV20-1,TRBJ2-1
TGTGCCAGCAGCTTAGGAGCGGGAGGAGGGGAGACCCAGTACTTC,CASSLGAGGGETQYF,few,TRBD2,TRBV7-8,TRBJ2-5
TGTGCTAGTGGGGACAGGGGGGGGAGTGGCTACACCTTC,CASGDRGGSGYTF,NA,TRBD1,TRBV12-5,TRBJ1-2
TGCAGCGTTATCGACGCGAGAGCATACGAGCAGTACTTC,CSVIDARAYEQYF,many,NA,TRBV29-1,TRBJ2-7
TGTGCCAGCACCGAGGGCAGGGAAGGCTACACCTTC,CASTEGREGYTF,NA,NA,TRBV2,TRBJ1-2
TGCAGTGCGGTCGAGGTTGTCACAGATACGCAGTATTTT,CSAVEVVTDTQYF,NA,NA,TRBV20-1,TRBJ2-3
TGTGCCAGCAGCGCCGACAGAGTCGAGCAGTACTTC,CASSADRVEQYF,many,NA,TRBV10-1,TRBJ2-7
TGTGCCAGCAGCCATCCCGGGACAGCCACCTACGAGCAGTACTTC,CASSHPGTATYEQYF,few,TRBD1,TRBV4-2,TRBJ2-7
TGTGCCAGCAGCTTAGGGGGACAGGGGATGGGTCCCCTCCACTTT,CASSLGGQGMGPLHF,NA,TRBD1,TRBV7-2,TRBJ1-6
TGTGCCAGCAGTCCCCGCGCTGACAACCCCGGCACCTTC,CASSPRADNPGTF,NA,NA,TRBV2,TRBJ1-2
TGTGCCAGCAGCCAAGACAGGGGTTTCCACGAGCAGTACTTC,CASSQDRGFHEQYF,few,NA,TRBV3-1,TRBJ2-7
TGTGCCAGCAGCAAAGGAGGGGGAAACACTGAAGCTTTCTTT,CASSKGGGNTEAFF,NA,NA,TRBV21-1,TRBJ1-1
TGTGCCAGCAGCCAGGTGGCCAATTCACCCCTCCACTTT,CASSQVANSPLHF,few,NA,TRBV7-2,TRBJ1-6
TGCAGCGTAGGCCCGCCCGGACAGCGGGGCTCCTACGAGCAGTACTTC,CSVGPPGQRGSYEQYF,once,NA,TRBV29-1,TRBJ2-7
TGCGCCAGCAGCCGATTGTCGGGGTACAATGAGCAGTTCTTC,CASSRLSGYNEQFF,many,NA,TRBV5-1,TRBJ2-1
TGTGCCAGCAGTTACCCGGGGAGCGGGGGAGCCTACGAGCAGTACTTC,CASSYPGSGGAYEQYF,NA,TRBD2,TRBV6-2/TRBV6-3,TRBJ2-7
TGCAGTGCTCAAAACAGGGGCCCCTACGAGCAGTACTTC,CSAQNRGPYEQYF,NA,TRBD1,TRBV20-1,TRBJ2-7
TGTGCCACCAGCAGAGGGGTGGCTAGCGGACAAGAGACCCAGTTCTTC,CATSRGVASGQETQFF,NA,TRBD2,TRBV15,TRBJ2-1
TGTGCCACCAGTGAACCGGGACTAGCGGGAGCAGCAGATACGCAGTATTTT,CATSEPGLAGAADTQYF,few,TRBD2,TRBV24-1,TRBJ2-3
TGCGCCAGCAGCCAAGAAAGGCCAGGGGCATATGGCTACACCTTC,CASSQERPGAYGYTF,NA,NA,TRBV4-1,TRBJ1-2
TGTGCCAGCAGTAGTGTAATCGGGACAGGGGAAATCGCGGCAAATTCACCCCTCCACTTT,CASSSVIGTGEIAANSPLHF,few,TRBD1,TRBV12-3/TRBV12-4,TRBJ1-6
TGCAGTGCCCAACGACTAGCGGCCATCACAGATACGCAGTATTTT,CSAQRLAAITDTQYF,NA,TRBD2,TRBV20-1,TRBJ2-3
TGTGCCAGCAGGCCAACGGACAGGGTGGGAGAGCAGTTCTTC,CASRPTDRVGEQFF,NA,TRBD1,TRBV11-2,TRBJ2-1